The 14 T cell receptor beta chains below all came from one sample that was sequenced in a study of cytotoxic CD8 clonotypes in ibrutinib-treated CLL. Profiled with immunoSEQ multiplex PCR; TCRdb holds only in-frame clones, not every one. The top ten hold less than 7.5% of the sample, which has under 45,000 clones, around 67% seen once. The sequencing used PBMCs, collected at disease progression, from a patient treated with ibrutinib. The receptors stem from a human donor with chronic lymphocytic leukemia.

The V and J genes are TRBV27 and TRBJ2-1; 11 bases are a match to TRBD2. CDR3 length: 15 amino acids. Trimming cost V 6 bases and J 10 bases; bases outside gene matches: 11. Germline loops: CDR1 MNHEY, CDR2 SMNVEV (reference sequence). DNA for the CDR3: TGTGCCAGCAGCCTCTTACTAGCGGGAGTAGGGGAGCAGTTCTTC. The encoded protein is CASSLLLAGVGEQFF.

The rearrangement links TRBV29-1 to TRBJ1-1; the match to TRBD1 covers 10 bases. V dropped 4 bases and J dropped 11; count of bases not matched to a gene: 10. Per the germline V gene, CDR1 is SQVTM and CDR2 is ANQGSEA. The CDR3 is 13 amino acids. CDR3 in DNA: TGCAGCGTTGTAGGGACAGGGGTCAGGGCCGCTTTCTTT. Translation gives CSVVGTGVRAAFF. The complete variable domain, with remaining parts taken from reference TRBV29-1 and TRBJ1-1, reads SAVISQKPSRDICQRGTSLTIQCQVDSQVTMMFWYRQQPGQSLTLIATANQGSEATYESGFVIDKFPISRPNLTFSTLTVSNMSPEDSSIYLCSVVGTGVRAAFFGQGTRLTVV.

This chain links TRBV29-1 with TRBJ2-1, with 11 bases identical to TRBD2. After removal of 6 bases from V and 9 bases from J, the junction contained 13 bases not matched to a gene. The CDR3 has 15 amino acids. Germline CDR1 is SQVTM and CDR2 is ANQGSEA. In DNA form, the CDR3 reads TGCAGCGTGCCTAAGGGTACTAGCGGGAGTGGTGAGCAGTTCTTC. This encodes CSVPKGTSGSGEQFF.

This chain joins TRBV7-8 and TRBJ2-7, with D perhaps matching TRBD1 (6 bases). This CDR3 is built from 15 residues. Germline values: CDR1 SGHVS, CDR2 FQNEAQ. Trimming shortened V by 3 bases and J by 6 bases, and 18 bases separated the two germline ends. The CDR3 bases are TGTGCCAGCAGCTTGGGGTCTTACAGGGACGGCGAGCAGTACTTC. Translation gives CASSLGSYRDGEQYF.

The gene calls are TRBV28 and TRBJ1-2; the D gene is possibly TRBD1 (5 bases). Germline loops: CDR1 MDHEN, CDR2 SYDVKM. This CDR3 contains 13 residues. V was pared by 2 bases and J by 5 bases, with 9 bases between. The CDR3 here is CASSLLAGYGYTF. The CDR3 coding sequence is TGTGCCAGCAGTTTACTTGCAGGGTATGGCTACACCTTC.

This clone was observed a few times. The chain combines TRBV28 with TRBJ1-2, with 7 bases lining up with TRBD1. The trim removed 6 bases at V and 3 bases at J, leaving 4 bases unmatched. CDR1 and CDR2 from the germline V gene are MDHEN and SYDVKM. The CDR3 has 13 residues. The CDR3: CASRQGTHYGYTF. CDR3 bases: TGTGCCAGCAGACAGGGGACCCACTATGGCTACACCTTC.

The chain carries TRBV11-3 and TRBJ2-7, with D perhaps TRBD1 or TRBD2 (5 bases each). Germline CDR1 and CDR2: SGHNT and YENEEA. The CDR3 covers 14 residues. V was trimmed by 2 bases and J by 2 bases, leaving 10 bases between them. CDR3: CASSLSVGAYEQYF. DNA of the CDR3: TGTGCCAGCAGCTTATCAGTGGGGGCCTACGAGCAGTACTTC. The entire variable domain, with the rest obtained from reference TRBV11-3 and TRBJ2-7, is as follows: EAGVVQSPRYKIIEKKQPVAFWCNPISGHNTLYWYLQNLGQGPELLIRYENEEAVDDSQLPKDRFSAERLKGVDSTLKIQPAELGDSAVYLCASSLSVGAYEQYFGPGTRLTVT.

The CDR3 is CASSVVAGGTNEQFF. DNA for the CDR3: TGTGCCAGCAGCGTAGTAGCGGGAGGCACAAATGAGCAGTTCTTC. The V gene is TRBV9, the J gene TRBJ2-1, with 10 bases lining up with TRBD2. This CDR3 contains 15 residues. Germline CDR1 reads SGDLS; CDR2 reads YYNGEE. Germline trimming cut 0 bases from V and 7 bases from J; bases unmatched to any gene: 4.

This chain uses TRBV15 with TRBJ2-1; D is undetermined. Deletions cut 0 bases from V and 0 bases from J, with 3 bases between. The germline V gene encodes CDR1 LNHNV and CDR2 YYDKDF (reference sequence). The length of the CDR3 is 14 residues. CDR3 DNA: TGTGCCACCAGCAGAGAATTCTCCTACAATGAGCAGTTCTTC. Encoded protein: CATSREFSYNEQFF.

About this clone: Other DNA sequences in this sample translate to the same CDR3. The chain couples TRBV19 to TRBJ1-1; D gene uncertain. The V gene's germline CDR1 is LNHDA and CDR2 SQIVND (reference sequence). This CDR3 has 12 amino acids. The V end lost 5 bases, the J end lost 1 base, and 5 bases lay between the germline ends. CDR3 coding DNA: TGTGCCAGTAGTCGACAGAACACTGAAGCTTTCTTT. Translating gives CASSRQNTEAFF.

This clone occurred a few times. The chain is built from TRBV4-1 and TRBJ2-7; 10 positions agree with TRBD1. The germline V gene encodes CDR1 MGHRA and CDR2 YSYEKL. V shed 4 bases and J 2 bases; nucleotides not matched to a gene: 5. This CDR3 contains 15 residues. CDR3 loop: CASSRSGTGAYEQYF. The DNA for the CDR3 is TGCGCCAGCAGCCGAAGCGGGACAGGGGCCTACGAGCAGTACTTC.

The chain links TRBV28 to TRBJ2-1; 8 bases line up with TRBD1. The CDR3 spans 15 residues. Germline values: CDR1 MDHEN, CDR2 SYDVKM. V was pared by 5 bases and J by 9 bases, with 12 bases of the junction left unmatched. As DNA, the CDR3 is TGTGCCAGCAGTCCGTCGGACAGGGAAAGTCGTGAGCAGTTCTTC. It translates to CASSPSDRESREQFF.

The rearrangement links TRBV12-5 to TRBJ2-5, with D possibly being TRBD1 (6 bases). The germline CDR1 and CDR2 sequences are LGHNT and FRNRAP. Trimming removed 1 base from V and 1 base from J, with 7 bases in between. The CDR3 covers 14 residues. DNA for the CDR3: TGTGCTAGTGGTTTGGACAGGGTCCAAGAGACCCAGTACTTC. Amino acid sequence: CASGLDRVQETQYF.

The chain links TRBV7-2 to TRBJ1-3, with 7 bases fitting TRBD1. The germline V gene encodes CDR1 SGHTA and CDR2 FQGNSA. Unmatched junction bases numbered 6, after V lost 5 bases and J lost 2 bases. The length of the CDR3 is 15 residues. CDR3 bases: TGTGCCAGCAGCCCCGCTACAGGGGCTGGAAACACCATATATTTT. Its protein is CASSPATGAGNTIYF.